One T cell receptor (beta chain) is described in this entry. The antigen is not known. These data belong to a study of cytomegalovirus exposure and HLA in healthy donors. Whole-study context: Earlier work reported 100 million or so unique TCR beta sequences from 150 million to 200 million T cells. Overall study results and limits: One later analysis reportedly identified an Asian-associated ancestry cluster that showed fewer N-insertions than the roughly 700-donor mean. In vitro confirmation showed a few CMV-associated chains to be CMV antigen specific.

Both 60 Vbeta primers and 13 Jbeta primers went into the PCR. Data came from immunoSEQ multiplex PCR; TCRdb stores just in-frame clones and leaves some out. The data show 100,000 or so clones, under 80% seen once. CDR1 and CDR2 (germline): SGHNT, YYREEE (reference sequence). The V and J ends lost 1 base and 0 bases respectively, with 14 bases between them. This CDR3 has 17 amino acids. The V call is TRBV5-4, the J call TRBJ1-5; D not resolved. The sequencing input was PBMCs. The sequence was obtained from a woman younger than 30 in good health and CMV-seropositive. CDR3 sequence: CASSLTLGERSNQPQHF. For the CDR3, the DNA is TGTGCCAGCAGCTTGACCCTCGGAGAGCGTAGCAATCAGCCCCAGCATTTT. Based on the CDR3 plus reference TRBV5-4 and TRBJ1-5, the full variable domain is ETGVTQSPTHLIKTRGQQVTLRCSSQSGHNTVSWYQQALGQGPQFIFQYYREEENGRGNFPPRFSGLQFPNYSSELNVNALELDDSALYLCASSLTLGERSNQPQHFGDGTRLSIL.